This T cell receptor (beta chain) appears in the sequencing data of a study of CD8+ T cells in alopecia areata (dated 2018 in TCRdb). With respect to the entire study: The treated patients, all with moderate-to-severe alopecia areata, were enrolled in an open-label pilot trial of oral tofacitinib given at 5 to 10 mg twice daily. Patients on tofacitinib were biopsied at baseline and after 4 and 24 weeks of treatment, and several of the patients also had a later scalp biopsy. TCRbeta CDR3 regions were amplified by immunoSEQ multiplex PCR using 35 Vbeta forward and 13 Jbeta reverse primers. Clonality in the scalp was compared among normal scalp (n=4), patchy alopecia areata scalp (n=8), and alopecia totalis/universalis scalp (n=8). Tofacitinib was given for 6 to 18 months, followed by 6 months of follow-up off drug to assess delayed response and recurrence. The SALT score, which quantifies the percentage of affected scalp surface area, was used to measure disease severity in treated patients. RNA was obtained with the PAXgene miRNA kit for fixed scalp, the miRNeasy kit for PBMCs, and the RNeasy kit for mouse skin. To study T cell clonal expansion in alopecia areata, the researchers applied high-throughput TCRbeta sequencing to both the C3H/HeJ mouse model and human patients. Scalp tissue and sorted CD4+ and CD8+ peripheral blood T cells from patchy and totalis/universalis alopecia areata patients and from healthy controls were covered by human TCRbeta sequencing. What the work shows at the level of the full study, not this receptor alone: Scalp clonality and the number of expanded CD8+ clones among the top 100 scalp clones were significantly decreased by tofacitinib. Resident alphabeta T cells in normal human skin are also sequenced, complicating scalp TCR repertoire analysis, unlike mouse skin dominated by gammadelta T cells. The treated cohort was small, with a single nonresponder, so links between baseline CD8+ expansion and response need larger studies. Many expanded lesional clones were found to persist in scalp and blood during tofacitinib treatment, and relapse after treatment cessation may be partly explained by this persistence. Shared TCR sequences between patients were less evident than in mice, which may be partly attributable to HLA diversity in the patient population. Compared with normal scalp, lesional scalp, particularly in alopecia totalis/universalis, had higher clonality and more expanded CD8+ clones, which suggests antigenic drive.

The treatment or condition label for this specimen denotes: oral pan-JAK inhibitor, 5-10 mg twice daily. Lesional scalp punch biopsies and peripheral blood were obtained from alopecia areata patients. PBMCs were separated by density centrifugation and stained for CD3, CD4 and CD8, after which CD4+ and CD8+ T cells were sorted on a FACSAria. V is trimmed back by 8 bases and J by 3 bases, and the junction contains 12 bases that no gene match accounts for. CDR3 length: 15 amino acids, cysteine to phenylalanine. Solely the CDR3 DNA is kept, with 45 bases framed from the first base. For CDR1 and CDR2, the germline V gene lists SGDLS and YYNGEE. As for this clone: Its specific antigen is unknown. No much larger clone is present one base from it, and per-base qualities are unavailable.

Library method: the immunoSEQ multiplex PCR assay. For TCR sequencing, RNA was extracted from every sample and reverse transcribed into cDNA to serve as template. First-strand cDNA was synthesized using SuperScript III with a 2:1 mix of oligo-dT and random hexamers. A synthetic immune receptor repertoire was used to gauge amplification bias, and whatever bias remained was removed computationally. As for how the authors treated the data: Raw reads were preprocessed for error removal, and CDR3 was defined according to IMGT conventions as running from the conserved cysteine to phenylalanine. To get clonality, Shannon entropy was normalized by log2 of the number of productive unique TCRs and the result was subtracted from 1. Whether scalp clones were CD4 or CD8 was inferred by matching scalp TCRbeta sequences against CD4 and CD8 repertoires sorted from blood. TCRdb mirrors the immuneACCESS table, restricted to in-frame sequences. Some clones are absent from its copies; in checked studies, under half trace to an unresolved V gene, and the reason for the others is unknown. That table gives V, J and clone size, and the DNA gave D and trimming. The sample table contains over 250,000 clones; only one count was recorded for 60% of them. The ten largest clones take up around 0.84% of the sample.

The chain joins TRBV9 to TRBJ2-3; TRBD2 fits 7 bases in the junction. The sample consisted of CD4+ T cells sorted from blood, taken at approximately week 52, from a patient treated with tofacitinib. This sequence originates from a human donor with alopecia areata. The bases read TGTGCCAGTCCCCCAGATGGGACTACAACAGATACGCAGTATTTT. This translates into CASPPDGTTTDTQYF.